Listed here is a single TCR beta chain. Its antigen is not known. The V gene lost 4 bases and the J gene lost 0 bases, with 7 bases spanning the gap. The CDR3 contains 15 residues. From germline, CDR1 is SGHVS and CDR2 FQNEAQ. This sample is drawn from a study of T cells after yellow fever vaccination. Study observations and caveats: Weaker in magnitude, the secondary response showed a faster peak on day 5 versus 15.

A process of 5'RACE template switching, which added a universal primer site and UMIs, was used to make TCR cDNA. In TCRdb, the 5' RACE reads were re-called with MiXCR into one record per CDR3 protein. The table has around 590,000 distinct CDR3 sequences, over 9% seen once. Sequenced material: PBMCs, taken on the day of the yellow fever booster vaccination. V and J are TRBV7-8 and TRBJ2-6, with D hard to call. The sequence was obtained from a man in his thirties or forties who received the YFV17D yellow fever vaccine. This CDR3 is CASSYSRSGANVLTF. The DNA for the CDR3 is TGTGCCAGCAGCTACAGCCGCTCTGGGGCCAACGTCCTGACTTTC.